The rows below give T cell receptor beta chains drawn from one sample of a study of T cells after yellow fever vaccination. TCRdb passed the 5' RACE reads through MiXCR, listing each CDR3 protein once. Found here are some 600,000 distinct CDR3 sequences, 9% to 15% of them singletons; the top ten hold 15%. This specimen consisted of PBMCs, obtained on the day of the yellow fever booster vaccination. The source is a man aged 25 to 45 who received the YFV17D yellow fever vaccine. Each CDR3 is given with its conserved first and last residue. Each record gives: clone size, V gene, J gene, D gene, CDR3 protein, CDR3 DNA. The D gene is left open where the match is weak. Not all rows give a size; the values are once, few, many and, for expanded clones, a class.

>NA|TRBV5-1|TRBJ2-7|NA
CASSPVAGAYEQYF
TGCGCCAGCAGCCCGGTCGCCGGTGCCTACGAGCAGTACTTC
>NA|TRBV5-1|TRBJ2-1|NA
CASSPGSSPHEQFF
TGCGCCAGCAGCCCTGGCAGTTCCCCTCATGAGCAGTTCTTC
>few|TRBV7-2|TRBJ1-4|TRBD1
CASSLTGVTNEKLFF
TGTGCCAGCAGCTTGACAGGGGTAACTAATGAAAAACTGTTTTTT
>NA|TRBV19|TRBJ2-7|NA
CASSIPRWSSPRYEQYF
TGTGCCAGTAGTATTCCCCGTTGGAGTAGTCCCCGCTACGAGCAGTACTTC
>many|TRBV7-3|TRBJ2-3|NA
CASSRERTQYF
TGTGCCAGCAGCCGGGAGAGAACGCAGTATTTT
>once|TRBV4-2|TRBJ1-1|TRBD1
CASSAQDRGLEAFF
TGTGCCAGCAGCGCCCAGGACAGGGGGTTGGAAGCTTTCTTT
>NA|TRBV11-2|TRBJ2-7|NA
CASSYGRKSIEQYF
TGTGCCAGCAGTTACGGGAGAAAGAGTATCGAGCAGTACTTC
>few|TRBV24-1|TRBJ2-1|NA
CATSDSAPSYNEQFF
TGTGCCACCAGTGATTCGGCTCCTTCCTACAATGAGCAGTTCTTC
>NA|TRBV12-3/TRBV12-4|TRBJ1-2|NA
CASSLGGKANYGYTF
TGTGCCAGCAGTTTAGGCGGCAAAGCTAACTATGGCTACACCTTC
>NA|TRBV10-3|TRBJ2-3|NA
CAIRIGGYTDTQYF
TGTGCCATCAGGATCGGCGGTTACACAGATACGCAGTATTTT